The present TCR beta chain was sequenced within a study of long-term antiretroviral therapy in people with HIV. This clone appeared once. Trimming pared 8 bases from V and 3 bases from J, leaving 16 bases between. From germline, CDR1 is SEHNR and CDR2 FQNEAQ (reference sequence). The CDR3 consists of 14 residues. Researchers ran immunoSEQ v3.0 at survey level. The protocol was immunoSEQ multiplex PCR, while the TCRdb copy is restricted to in-frame clones and leaves out a portion. The data hold approximately 26,000 clones, with 84% observed a single time. The gene calls are TRBV7-9 and TRBJ2-5, with a weak D call TRBD1 (5 bases). The sequencing used unsorted PBMCs, collected 0.4 years after starting antiretroviral therapy. The source is a man younger than 35 with HIV. The CDR3, as DNA: TGTGCCAGCGGCAAAATGCAGGGCGAAGAGACCCAGTACTTC. Translation gives CASGKMQGEETQYF.